A selection of T cell receptor beta chains follows, all from one sample in a study of CD8 T cells in ankylosing spondylitis. From the 5' RACE reads, TCRdb called clonotypes with MiXCR, one entry per CDR3 protein. The sample yields about 240,000 distinct CDR3 sequences, around a tenth seen once. The sample consisted of blood, either unsorted or a sorted T cell fraction (not recorded which). These receptor sequences come from a male donor with ankylosing spondylitis or in good health (not recorded which). Each CDR3 is given with its conserved first and last residue. Each record gives: J gene, clone size, V gene, D gene, CDR3 protein, CDR3 DNA. A D gene is named only where the DNA matches it firmly. Size values are once, few and many counts, or a class for expanded clones, and some rows have none.

J: TRBJ2-3
size: many
V: TRBV20-1
D: -
CDR3: CSARASGTPQYF
DNA: TGCAGTGCTAGAGCCTCCGGGACTCCGCAGTATTTT

J: TRBJ1-4
size: few
V: TRBV28
D: -
CDR3: CASTTGYDEKLFF
DNA: TGTGCCAGCACTACAGGGTATGATGAAAAACTGTTTTTT

J: TRBJ1-4
size: few
V: TRBV7-9
D: TRBD1
CDR3: CASSRTGSGANEKLFF
DNA: TGTGCCAGCAGCCGGACAGGTTCTGGGGCTAATGAAAAACTGTTTTTT

J: TRBJ2-3
size: few
V: TRBV10-3
D: -
CDR3: CAIRGAEGSQYF
DNA: TGTGCCATCAGGGGGGCGGAGGGGTCGCAGTATTTT

J: TRBJ1-6
size: many
V: TRBV12-3/TRBV12-4
D: -
CDR3: CASSLADGVALHF
DNA: TGTGCCAGCAGTTTAGCCGACGGGGTCGCCCTCCACTTT

J: TRBJ1-2
size: many
V: TRBV5-5
D: -
CDR3: CASSWDGRDNYGYTF
DNA: TGTGCCAGCAGCTGGGATGGACGGGATAACTATGGCTACACCTTC

J: TRBJ2-7
size: many
V: TRBV4-2
D: -
CDR3: CASSQGMRAYEQYF
DNA: TGTGCCAGCAGCCAGGGAATGAGAGCCTACGAGCAGTACTTC

J: TRBJ1-1
size: many
V: TRBV2
D: -
CDR3: CANAEGVAANTEAFF
DNA: TGTGCCAACGCGGAAGGGGTCGCGGCGAACACTGAAGCTTTCTTT

J: TRBJ2-7
size: few
V: TRBV29-1
D: TRBD2
CDR3: CSPLGGTNRLAGGAYEQYF
DNA: TGCAGCCCCCTTGGGGGTACGAACAGACTAGCGGGAGGGGCTTACGAGCAGTACTTC

J: TRBJ2-7
size: -
V: TRBV2
D: -
CDR3: CASSPRYMRTYEQYF
DNA: TGTGCCAGCAGTCCCAGATACATGAGAACCTACGAGCAGTACTTC

J: TRBJ2-3
size: few
V: TRBV6-1
D: -
CDR3: CASTNGGSRTDTQYF
DNA: TGTGCCAGCACAAATGGGGGTAGCCGCACAGATACGCAGTATTTT

J: TRBJ2-7
size: many
V: TRBV25-1
D: -
CDR3: CASSGRTFEQYF
DNA: TGTGCCAGCAGTGGCCGGACATTCGAGCAGTACTTC

J: TRBJ2-1
size: many
V: TRBV20-1
D: TRBD1
CDR3: CSAATGTGPYNEQFF
DNA: TGCAGTGCTGCCACCGGGACAGGGCCTTACAATGAGCAGTTCTTC

J: TRBJ1-2
size: few
V: TRBV4-1
D: -
CDR3: CASKKGRGYGYTF
DNA: TGCGCCAGCAAAAAGGGTCGGGGCTATGGCTACACCTTC

J: TRBJ2-6
size: many
V: TRBV5-1
D: -
CDR3: CASSLISGTSSGANVLTF
DNA: TGCGCCAGCAGCTTGATTTCAGGGACGAGCTCTGGGGCCAACGTCCTGACTTTC

J: TRBJ1-4
size: many
V: TRBV4-2
D: -
CDR3: CASSQKQGDEKLFF
DNA: TGTGCCAGCAGCCAAAAACAGGGAGATGAAAAACTGTTTTTT

J: TRBJ1-2
size: few
V: TRBV5-1
D: -
CDR3: CASSSGTEEILLKGYTF
DNA: TGCGCCAGCAGCTCGGGGACGGAGGAAATCCTCCTTAAAGGCTACACCTTC

J: TRBJ2-4
size: many
V: TRBV6-5
D: -
CDR3: CASRGLGNIQYF
DNA: TGTGCCAGCAGGGGGCTTGGAAACATTCAGTACTTC

J: TRBJ1-1
size: many
V: TRBV5-5
D: -
CDR3: CASSLFLSNTEAFF
DNA: TGTGCCAGCAGCTTGTTCCTTTCGAACACTGAAGCTTTCTTT

J: TRBJ2-5
size: many
V: TRBV5-1
D: TRBD1
CDR3: CASSEGQGNQETQYF
DNA: TGCGCCAGCAGCGAGGGACAGGGGAACCAAGAGACCCAGTACTTC

J: TRBJ1-3
size: -
V: TRBV7-8
D: -
CDR3: CASSPAAGNTIYF
DNA: TGTGCCAGCAGCCCTGCAGCGGGAAACACCATATATTTT

J: TRBJ2-3
size: few
V: TRBV5-1
D: -
CDR3: CASSLGASDSTDTQYF
DNA: TGCGCCAGCAGCTTGGGGGCGAGCGACAGCACAGATACGCAGTATTTT

J: TRBJ2-3
size: few
V: TRBV7-6
D: TRBD2
CDR3: CASSLGLAAERDTQYF
DNA: TGTGCCAGCAGCTTGGGACTAGCGGCCGAGCGGGATACGCAGTATTTT

J: TRBJ2-5
size: many
V: TRBV9
D: -
CDR3: CASSLGRPSQGTQYF
DNA: TGTGCCAGCAGCCTCGGACGACCTTCCCAGGGGACCCAGTACTTC

J: TRBJ2-2
size: many
V: TRBV7-6
D: -
CDR3: CASSLRGSGELFF
DNA: TGTGCCAGCAGCTTACGGGGGTCCGGGGAGCTGTTTTTT

J: TRBJ2-7
size: -
V: TRBV12-3/TRBV12-4
D: -
CDR3: CASRVQGHEQYF
DNA: TGTGCCAGCAGGGTACAGGGCCACGAGCAGTACTTC

J: TRBJ2-7
size: many
V: TRBV5-1
D: -
CDR3: CASSPGAGLYEQYF
DNA: TGCGCCAGCAGCCCGGGGGCAGGGTTGTACGAGCAGTACTTC

J: TRBJ2-4
size: many
V: TRBV28
D: TRBD1
CDR3: CASIRDRDVCFVQYF
DNA: TGTGCCAGCATCAGAGACAGGGACGTGTGTTTTGTTCAGTACTTC

J: TRBJ2-7
size: many
V: TRBV4-1
D: -
CDR3: CASSQESRSEQYF
DNA: TGCGCCAGCAGCCAAGAGAGTAGGAGCGAGCAGTACTTC

J: TRBJ1-1
size: few
V: TRBV19
D: -
CDR3: CASSTSGRTEAFF
DNA: TGTGCCAGTAGTACGTCGGGGCGCACTGAAGCTTTCTTT

J: TRBJ2-7
size: many
V: TRBV20-1
D: TRBD1
CDR3: CSARTYRGSYEQYF
DNA: TGCAGTGCTAGAACCTACAGGGGTTCCTACGAGCAGTACTTC

J: TRBJ1-2
size: few
V: TRBV12-3/TRBV12-4
D: -
CDR3: CASSVGGGYTF
DNA: TGTGCCAGCAGTGTAGGGGGGGGCTACACCTTC

J: TRBJ1-1
size: many
V: TRBV4-1
D: -
CDR3: CASRPQGTDTEAFF
DNA: TGCGCCAGCAGGCCGCAGGGAACAGACACTGAAGCTTTCTTT

J: TRBJ1-6
size: many
V: TRBV12-3/TRBV12-4
D: -
CDR3: CASSLFWDGNSPLHF
DNA: TGTGCCAGCAGTTTGTTCTGGGACGGAAATTCACCCCTCCACTTT

J: TRBJ2-5
size: -
V: TRBV5-1
D: TRBD1
CDR3: CASSGTLPTGGWKTQYF
DNA: TGCGCCAGCAGCGGAACGCTACCGACAGGGGGCTGGAAGACCCAGTACTTC

J: TRBJ2-3
size: -
V: TRBV20-1
D: TRBD2
CDR3: CSASPSGSDTQYF
DNA: TGCAGTGCTAGTCCTAGCGGGAGTGATACGCAGTATTTT

J: TRBJ2-4
size: -
V: TRBV20-1
D: TRBD2
CDR3: CSARETGGDKNIQYF
DNA: TGCAGTGCTAGAGAGACGGGGGGGGATAAAAACATTCAGTACTTC

J: TRBJ1-2
size: many
V: TRBV19
D: -
CDR3: CASSSQGRNYGYTF
DNA: TGTGCCAGTAGTTCACAGGGTCGGAACTATGGCTACACCTTC

J: TRBJ1-2
size: -
V: TRBV7-8
D: -
CDR3: CASSLTGTYGYTF
DNA: TGTGCCAGCAGCTTAACGGGGACCTATGGCTACACCTTC

J: TRBJ2-3
size: many
V: TRBV6-4
D: -
CDR3: CASSEVAGAITDTQYF
DNA: TGTGCCAGCAGTGAGGTGGCGGGGGCGATCACAGATACGCAGTATTTT

J: TRBJ2-5
size: few
V: TRBV5-1
D: -
CDR3: CASSLAVADGESQYF
DNA: TGCGCCAGCAGCTTGGCCGTGGCGGACGGAGAGAGCCAGTACTTC

J: TRBJ2-2
size: few
V: TRBV6-1
D: -
CDR3: CASSGLSGSPGELFF
DNA: TGTGCCAGCAGTGGTTTATCAGGGAGCCCCGGGGAGCTGTTTTTT

J: TRBJ1-1
size: -
V: TRBV27
D: -
CDR3: CASSTAGGAGAFF
DNA: TGTGCCAGCAGTACAGCCGGTGGGGCCGGGGCTTTCTTT